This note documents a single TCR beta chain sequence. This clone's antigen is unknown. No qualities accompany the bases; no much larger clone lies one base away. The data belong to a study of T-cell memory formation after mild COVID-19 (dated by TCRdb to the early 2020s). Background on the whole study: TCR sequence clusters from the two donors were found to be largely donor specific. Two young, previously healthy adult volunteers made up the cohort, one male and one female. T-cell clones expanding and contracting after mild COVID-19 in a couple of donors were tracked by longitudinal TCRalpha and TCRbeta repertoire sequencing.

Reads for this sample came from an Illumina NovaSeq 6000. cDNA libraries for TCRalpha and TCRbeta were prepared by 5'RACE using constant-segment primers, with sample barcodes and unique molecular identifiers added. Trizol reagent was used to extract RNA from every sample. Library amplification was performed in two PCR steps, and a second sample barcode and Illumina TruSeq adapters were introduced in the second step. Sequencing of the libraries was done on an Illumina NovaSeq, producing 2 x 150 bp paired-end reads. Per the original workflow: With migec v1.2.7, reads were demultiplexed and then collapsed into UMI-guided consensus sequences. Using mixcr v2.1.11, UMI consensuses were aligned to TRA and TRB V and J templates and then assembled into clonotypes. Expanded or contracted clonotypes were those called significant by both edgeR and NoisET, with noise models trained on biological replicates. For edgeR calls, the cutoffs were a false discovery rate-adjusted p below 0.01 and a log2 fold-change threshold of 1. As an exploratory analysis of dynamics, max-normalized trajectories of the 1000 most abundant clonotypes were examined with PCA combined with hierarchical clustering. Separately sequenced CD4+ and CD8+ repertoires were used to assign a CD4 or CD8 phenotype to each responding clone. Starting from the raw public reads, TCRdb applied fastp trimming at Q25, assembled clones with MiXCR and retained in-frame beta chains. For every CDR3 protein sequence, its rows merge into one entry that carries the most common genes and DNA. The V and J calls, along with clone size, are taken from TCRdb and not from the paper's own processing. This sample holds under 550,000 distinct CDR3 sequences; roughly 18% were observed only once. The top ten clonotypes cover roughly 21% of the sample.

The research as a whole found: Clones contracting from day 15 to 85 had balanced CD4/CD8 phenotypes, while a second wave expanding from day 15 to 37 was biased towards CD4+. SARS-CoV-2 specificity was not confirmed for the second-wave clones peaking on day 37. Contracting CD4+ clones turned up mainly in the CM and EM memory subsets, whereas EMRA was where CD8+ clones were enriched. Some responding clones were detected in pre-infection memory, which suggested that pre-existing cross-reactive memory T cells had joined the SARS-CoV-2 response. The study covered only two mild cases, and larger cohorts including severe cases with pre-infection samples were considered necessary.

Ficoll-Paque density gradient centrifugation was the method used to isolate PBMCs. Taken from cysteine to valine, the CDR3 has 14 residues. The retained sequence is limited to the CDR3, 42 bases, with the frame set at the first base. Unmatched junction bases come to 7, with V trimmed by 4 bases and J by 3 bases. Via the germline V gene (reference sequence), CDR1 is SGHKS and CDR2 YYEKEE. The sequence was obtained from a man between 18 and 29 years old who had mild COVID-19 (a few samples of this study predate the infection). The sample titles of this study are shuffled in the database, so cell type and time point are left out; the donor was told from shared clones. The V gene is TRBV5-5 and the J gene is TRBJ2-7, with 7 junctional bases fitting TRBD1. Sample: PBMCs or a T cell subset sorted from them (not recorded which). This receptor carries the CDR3 CASSPRQGSYEQYV. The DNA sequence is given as TGTGCCAGCAGCCCTCGACAGGGTAGCTACGAGCAGTACGTC.